This entry describes one TCR beta chain. Its antigen is unknown. This record comes from a study of CD4+ T cells in melanoma. Germline CDR1 and CDR2: SEHNR and FQNEAQ (reference sequence). V was shortened by 1 base and J by 4 bases, with 7 bases between the two germline ends. The CDR3 consists of 13 residues. Measured with immunoSEQ multiplex PCR; TCRdb has only the in-frame clones, and not every one. The sample has more than 110,000 clones, around nine tenths seen once. Broader study findings: In melanoma, neoantigen-specific CD4+ T cells reportedly differed in differentiation state. CD8+ T cell, macrophage and B cell function reportedly correlated with neoantigen-specific CD4+ T cells.

The receptor's source is a human donor with melanoma. The chain combines TRBV7-9 with TRBJ1-1; D call uncertain. CDR3 in amino acids: CASSLVGPTEAFF. The CDR3 DNA sequence: TGTGCCAGCAGCTTAGTGGGTCCCACTGAAGCTTTCTTT.